Shown below are 5 T cell receptor beta chains from a single sample sequenced in a study of blood T cell repertoires in COVID-19. Produced via immunoSEQ multiplex PCR; TCRdb's table is partial and in-frame only. The sample consists of about 64,000 clones, 88% of them appearing once. The source material was PBMCs or T cells enriched from blood (not recorded which). These receptors were obtained from a woman aged 40 to 49 who had recovered from COVID-19.

This sequence joins TRBV3-1 (or the pseudogene TRBV3-2) and TRBJ2-3; 7 nucleotides match TRBD2. The CDR3 covers 17 residues. V shed 2 bases, J shed 2 bases, and the junction held 10 bases outside the gene matches. CDR1 and CDR2 from the germline V gene are LGHDT and YNNKEL (reference sequence). As DNA, the CDR3 is TGTGCCAGCAGCCAATTCCTTAGCGGGCGATTCACAGATACGCAGTATTTT. The encoded protein is CASSQFLSGRFTDTQYF.

The chain carries TRBV5-1 and TRBJ2-3, with 9 bases lining up with TRBD1. The trim removed 4 bases at V and 6 bases at J, leaving 6 bases unmatched. Germline-derived CDR1 and CDR2 are SGHRS and YFSETQ. The CDR3 runs to 14 residues. CDR3 region: CASSIGQGSDTQYF. Written as DNA, the CDR3 is TGCGCCAGCAGCATCGGACAGGGGTCGGATACGCAGTATTTT.

The rearrangement joins TRBV13 to TRBJ2-7; TRBD1 might be the D (5 bases). Germline V gene sequence: CDR1 PRHDT, CDR2 FYEKMQ (reference sequence). The V and J ends lost 0 bases and 3 bases respectively, with 15 bases between them. This CDR3 contains 16 residues. The CDR3 loop reads CASSLGPPRVSYEQYF. The CDR3 DNA reads as TGTGCCAGCAGCTTAGGACCCCCCAGGGTTAGCTACGAGCAGTACTTC.

The chain is built from TRBV28 and TRBJ2-7; 8 positions match TRBD2. Per the germline V gene, CDR1 is MDHEN and CDR2 is SYDVKM. This CDR3 spans 14 amino acids. V lost 2 bases to trimming and J lost 7 bases; unmatched junction nucleotides: 7. The CDR3 DNA reads TGTGCCAGCAGTTTAGTGGCGGGGGGTCCAGAGCAGTACTTC. Protein: CASSLVAGGPEQYF.

This chain links TRBV7-8 with TRBJ2-2; D may be TRBD2 (5 bases). The germline CDR1 and CDR2 sequences are SGHVS and FQNEAQ. The CDR3 covers 13 residues. Trimming took 5 bases from V and 5 from J, leaving 9 bases between them. The CDR3 DNA is TGTGCCAGCAGCCGCCCGGGAACCGGGGAGCTGTTTTTT. This encodes CASSRPGTGELFF.